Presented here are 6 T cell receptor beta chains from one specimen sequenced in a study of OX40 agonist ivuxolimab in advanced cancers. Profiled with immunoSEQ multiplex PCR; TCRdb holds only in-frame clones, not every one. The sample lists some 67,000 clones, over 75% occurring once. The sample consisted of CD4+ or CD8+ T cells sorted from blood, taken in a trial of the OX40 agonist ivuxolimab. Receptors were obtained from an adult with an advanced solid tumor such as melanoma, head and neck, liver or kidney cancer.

The CDR3: CASSIPDRTWEDTQYF. The DNA of the CDR3 is TGCGCCAGCAGCATCCCGGACAGGACCTGGGAAGATACGCAGTATTTT. V gene TRBV5-1 combines with J gene TRBJ2-3, with 7 bases lining up with TRBD1. This CDR3 contains 16 residues. Germline lookup yields CDR1 SGHRS and CDR2 YFSETQ. J gave up 5 bases and V 4 bases, and 13 bases lay outside the gene matches.

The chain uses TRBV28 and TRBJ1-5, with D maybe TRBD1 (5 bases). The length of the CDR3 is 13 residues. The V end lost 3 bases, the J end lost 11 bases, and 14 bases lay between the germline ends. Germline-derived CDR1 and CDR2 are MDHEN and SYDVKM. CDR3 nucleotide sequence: TGTGCCAGCAGTTTGTTAGGGGATCGGACCCAGCATTTT. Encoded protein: CASSLLGDRTQHF.

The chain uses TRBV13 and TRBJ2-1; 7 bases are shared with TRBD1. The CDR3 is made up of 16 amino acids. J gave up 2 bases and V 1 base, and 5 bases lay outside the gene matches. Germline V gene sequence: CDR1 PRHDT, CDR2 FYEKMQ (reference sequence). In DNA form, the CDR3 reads TGTGCCAGCAGCTTAGTCGGGACAGCCGCCTACAATGAGCAGTTCTTC. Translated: CASSLVGTAAYNEQFF.

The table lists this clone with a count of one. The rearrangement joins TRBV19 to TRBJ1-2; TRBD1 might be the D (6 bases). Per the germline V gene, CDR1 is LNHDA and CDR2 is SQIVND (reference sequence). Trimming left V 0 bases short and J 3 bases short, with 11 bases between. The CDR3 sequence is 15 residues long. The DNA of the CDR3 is TGTGCCAGTAGTATAGATCGACAGGCCTACTATGGCTACACCTTC. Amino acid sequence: CASSIDRQAYYGYTF.

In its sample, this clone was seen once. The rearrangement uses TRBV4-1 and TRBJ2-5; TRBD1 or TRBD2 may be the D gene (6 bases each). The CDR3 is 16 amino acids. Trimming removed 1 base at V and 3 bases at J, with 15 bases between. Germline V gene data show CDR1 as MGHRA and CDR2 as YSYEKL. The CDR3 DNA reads TGCGCCAGCAGCCAAGGAGGGGCAGGGGAGGAAGAGACCCAGTACTTC. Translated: CASSQGGAGEEETQYF.

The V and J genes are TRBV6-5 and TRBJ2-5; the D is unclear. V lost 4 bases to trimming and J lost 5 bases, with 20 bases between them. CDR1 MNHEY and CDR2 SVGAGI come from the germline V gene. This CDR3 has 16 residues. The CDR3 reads CASSLDRAVSQETQYF. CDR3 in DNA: TGTGCCAGCAGTTTGGACCGCGCTGTTTCCCAGGAGACCCAGTACTTC.